One sample yielded the 22 T cell receptor beta chains listed below, sequenced in a study of T cell responses to AZD1222 COVID-19 vaccine. Assay: immunoSEQ multiplex PCR; the TCRdb copy retains only in-frame clones and omits some. The sample has roughly 120,000 clones; about 90% are singletons. The source was peripheral blood, collected on day 0 of AZD1222 vaccination. The receptors here all came from an adult in good health.

CDR3 in DNA: TGTGCCAGCAGTGAAAGGGACCCAGTCTACACCTTC. It codes for CASSERDPVYTF. The chain is built from TRBV2 and TRBJ1-2, with a tentative D call TRBD1 (5 bases). The CDR3 spans 12 residues. V lost 2 bases, J lost 10 bases, and 11 bases lay in between. Looked up from germline, CDR1 is SNHLY and CDR2 is FYNNEI.

The CDR3 DNA reads TGCAGCCCAGAGGGGACATGCCCCCTGAACGAGCAGTACTTC. Translation gives CSPEGTCPLNEQYF. The chain combines TRBV29-1 with TRBJ2-7; D might be TRBD1 (6 bases). V lost 8 bases to trimming and J lost 5 bases, with 22 bases between them. The CDR3 sequence is 14 residues long. Germline assignment: CDR1 SQVTM and CDR2 ANQGSEA.

V and J are TRBV5-6 and TRBJ1-3; D is unresolved. Trimming shortened V by 0 bases and J by 1 base, and 14 bases separated the two germline ends. CDR3 size: 17 residues. From germline, CDR1 is SGHDT and CDR2 YYEEEE. Written as DNA, the CDR3 is TGTGCCAGCAGCTTGGGGGGAGGTCCTAAGTCTGGAAACACCATATATTTT. Protein product: CASSLGGGPKSGNTIYF.

The chain has TRBV6-5 and TRBJ2-3, with 12 bases fitting TRBD1. V shed 2 bases and J 8 bases; nucleotides not matched to a gene: 5. This CDR3 region has 15 residues. Germline-derived CDR1 and CDR2 are MNHEY and SVGAGI. The DNA of the CDR3 is TGTGCCAGCAGTTACCCGGGACAGGGGGCAGGTACGCAGTATTTT. Translated: CASSYPGQGAGTQYF.

This CDR3 reads CASSLKGAGPAEAFF. The CDR3 DNA sequence: TGTGCCAGCTCTCTAAAGGGAGCGGGTCCCGCTGAAGCTTTCTTT. The chain links TRBV18 to TRBJ1-1, with D hard to call. The CDR3 length is 15 residues. The ends were cut back, 6 bases at V and 6 bases at J, with 20 bases in the middle. Germline lookup yields CDR1 KGHSH and CDR2 LQKENI. The whole variable domain, filled in from reference TRBV18 and TRBJ1-1, reads NAGVMQNPRHLVRRRGQEARLRCSPMKGHSHVYWYRQLPEEGLKFMVYLQKENIIDESGMPKERFSAEFPKEGPSILRIQQVVRGDSAAYFCASSLKGAGPAEAFFGQGTRLTVV.

V usage is TRBV30 and J usage is TRBJ2-6, with D uncertain. This CDR3 spans 16 amino acids. V was cut by 0 bases and J by 2 bases, with 11 bases left in between. The germline V gene encodes CDR1 GTSNPN and CDR2 SVGIG (reference sequence). The CDR3 spells CAWSVMGIPGANVLTF. The CDR3 DNA reads TGTGCCTGGAGTGTAATGGGCATCCCTGGGGCCAACGTCCTGACTTTC.

This clone was seen just once. The genes are TRBV19 and TRBJ1-2; 7 nucleotides line up with TRBD1. The J segment lost 2 bases and the V segment lost 4 bases, leaving 7 bases of the junction unmatched. The germline V gene has CDR1 LNHDA and CDR2 SQIVND (reference sequence). CDR3 length: 15 residues. CDR3 protein: CASSSGQARNYGYTF. Written as DNA, the CDR3 is TGTGCCAGTAGTAGCGGACAGGCCCGAAACTATGGCTACACCTTC.

The chain couples TRBV5-4 to TRBJ2-2; D possibly uses TRBD1 or TRBD2 (5 bases each). There are 16 residues in the CDR3. V was trimmed by 3 bases and J by 4 bases, leaving 16 bases between them. CDR1 is SGHNT and CDR2 is YYREEE in the germline V gene (reference sequence). DNA of the CDR3: TGTGCCAGCAGCTCGGACCGGGACCGGAGCACCGGGGAGCTGTTTTTT. Encoded protein: CASSSDRDRSTGELFF.

The CDR3 coding sequence is TGTGCCAGCAGCTTGGGCGTAAGCTATGGCTACACCTTC. Its protein product is CASSLGVSYGYTF. The gene calls are TRBV7-3 and TRBJ1-2, with unresolved D. The CDR3 covers 13 residues. CDR1 is SGHTA, CDR2 FQGTGA, per germline. V was trimmed by 3 bases and J by 4 bases, leaving 9 bases between them.

The chain employs TRBV29-1 and TRBJ1-3, with 10 positions matching TRBD1. V was pared by 7 bases and J by 9 bases, with 9 bases of the junction left unmatched. The germline V gene encodes CDR1 SQVTM and CDR2 ANQGSEA. There are 13 residues in the CDR3. Written as DNA, the CDR3 is TGCAGCGCCCAAGGACAGGGGGGAGGCACCATATATTTT. Residues: CSAQGQGGGTIYF.

The rearrangement links TRBV4-2 to TRBJ1-6; no firm D call. Trimming removed 1 base from V and 8 bases from J, with 12 bases in between. CDR3 length: 15 amino acids. Germline V gene lookup returns CDR1 LGHNA and CDR2 YNFKEQ. For the CDR3, the DNA is TGTGCCAGCAGCCAAGTGGGCCAAAGGGATTCACCCCTCCACTTT. It yields the protein CASSQVGQRDSPLHF.

This clone appeared once. V usage is TRBV5-5 and J usage is TRBJ1-5, with 7 bases lining up with TRBD1. The CDR3 has 16 residues. Unmatched junction bases numbered 12, after V lost 4 bases and J lost 5 bases. Germline loops: CDR1 SGHKS, CDR2 YYEKEE (reference sequence). This CDR3 is CASSLLTGQLDQPQHF. Here the CDR3 DNA reads TGTGCCAGCAGCCTGCTCACGGGACAGTTAGATCAGCCCCAGCATTTT. The variable domain in full, completed from reference TRBV5-5 and TRBJ1-5, reads DAGVTQSPTHLIKTRGQQVTLRCSPISGHKSVSWYQQVLGQGPQFIFQYYEKEERGRGNFPDRFSARQFPNYSSELNVNALLLGDSALYLCASSLLTGQLDQPQHFGDGTRLSIL.

This chain links TRBV7-9 with TRBJ1-1, with TRBD1 matching over 9 bases. CDR1 and CDR2 from the germline V gene are SEHNR and FQNEAQ (reference sequence). Trimming took 5 bases from V and 5 from J; bases not matched to a gene: 9. This CDR3 spans 15 amino acids. CDR3 in DNA: TGTGCCAGCAGCCTTAGGACAGGGGAGGCGACTGAAGCTTTCTTT. Its translation: CASSLRTGEATEAFF.

The V and J genes are TRBV19 and TRBJ1-2; TRBD1 is a possible D gene (5 bases). Trimming cost V 4 bases and J 5 bases, with 14 bases left between them. This CDR3 spans 14 amino acids. Germline CDR1 is LNHDA and CDR2 is SQIVND (reference sequence). In DNA, the CDR3 is TGTGCCAGTAGTAAGGCCGGGACGGAGTATGGCTACACCTTC. It specifies CASSKAGTEYGYTF. Filled out from reference TRBV19 and TRBJ1-2, the complete variable domain reads DGGITQSPKYLFRKEGQNVTLSCEQNLNHDAMYWYRQDPGQGLRLIYYSQIVNDFQKGDIAEGYSVSREKKESFPLTVTSAQKNPTAFYLCASSKAGTEYGYTFGSGTRLTVV.

This chain uses TRBV9 with TRBJ2-4, with D perhaps matching TRBD1 (5 bases). The germline V and J ends were trimmed by 3 bases and 1 base, with 17 bases remaining between them. The CDR3 consists of 17 residues. CDR1 and CDR2 from the germline V gene are SGDLS and YYNGEE. CDR3 residues: CASSAIGAESAKNIQYF. DNA of the CDR3: TGTGCCAGCAGCGCCATTGGGGCAGAGTCTGCCAAAAACATTCAGTACTTC.

The J gene is TRBJ1-5, the V gene TRBV6-5, with D unclear. The CDR3 runs to 14 residues. Trimming shortened V by 8 bases and J by 0 bases, and 11 bases separated the two germline ends. CDR1 MNHEY and CDR2 SVGAGI come from the germline V gene. CDR3 nucleotides: TGTGCCAGCGGCCCAAGCCATAGCAATCAGCCCCAGCATTTT. Its translation: CASGPSHSNQPQHF.

The rearrangement joins TRBV29-1 to TRBJ1-1, with D maybe TRBD1 (5 bases). Germline values: CDR1 SQVTM, CDR2 ANQGSEA. The V end was cut by 4 bases, the J end by 6 bases, with 12 bases between. The CDR3 has 12 residues. The CDR3 sequence: CSVVGGTAEAFF. The CDR3 bases are TGCAGCGTTGTGGGGGGAACCGCTGAAGCTTTCTTT. Based on the CDR3 plus reference TRBV29-1 and TRBJ1-1, the full variable domain is SAVISQKPSRDICQRGTSLTIQCQVDSQVTMMFWYRQQPGQSLTLIATANQGSEATYESGFVIDKFPISRPNLTFSTLTVSNMSPEDSSIYLCSVVGGTAEAFFGQGTRLTVV.

This clone was picked up a small number of times. The chain couples TRBV7-3 to TRBJ1-2; the D gene is possibly TRBD1 (5 bases). Germline V lookup: CDR1 SGHTA, CDR2 FQGTGA. Trimming cost V 5 bases and J 3 bases, with 19 bases left between them. CDR3 length equals 16 residues. This CDR3 reads CASSPADSPRDYGYTF. CDR3 bases: TGTGCCAGCAGCCCAGCCGACAGCCCCCGGGACTATGGCTACACCTTC.

This chain connects TRBV7-9 to TRBJ1-2; 7 nucleotides agree with TRBD1. The V segment lost 0 bases and the J segment 8 bases; nucleotides outside the gene matches: 6. This CDR3 has 14 residues. Germline V CDR1 and CDR2: SEHNR, FQNEAQ (reference sequence). The CDR3 region has the DNA TGTGCCAGCAGCTTAGCAGGGGGCGCGGAAGGCTACACCTTC. It codes for CASSLAGGAEGYTF.

This clone appeared a single time. J is TRBJ1-1 and V is TRBV28, with a tentative D call TRBD1 (5 bases). CDR1 and CDR2 from the germline V gene are MDHEN and SYDVKM. Deletions cut 2 bases from V and 7 bases from J, with 8 bases between. CDR3 size: 12 residues. CDR3 nucleotide sequence: TGTGCCAGCAGTTTAAAGGGGTTTGAAGCTTTCTTT. Its protein is CASSLKGFEAFF. The full variable domain, with the rest looked up from reference TRBV28 and TRBJ1-1, is DVKVTQSSRYLVKRTGEKVFLECVQDMDHENMFWYRQDPGLGLRLIYFSYDVKMKEKGDIPEGYSVSREKKERFSLILESASTNQTSMYLCASSLKGFEAFFGQGTRLTVV.

Remarks on this clone: This specimen includes other DNA sequences encoding the same CDR3. The chain employs TRBV7-9 and TRBJ2-1; a weak D match, TRBD2 (6 bases). Germline CDR1 is SEHNR and CDR2 is FQNEAQ (reference sequence). Deletions cut 5 bases from V and 6 bases from J, with 11 bases between. This CDR3 region has 13 residues. Here the CDR3 reads CASSPGRANEQFF. The CDR3 DNA is TGTGCCAGCAGCCCCGGGAGAGCCAATGAGCAGTTCTTC.

This chain joins TRBV6-5 and TRBJ1-3, with no clear D. CDR3 length: 14 residues. V shed 7 bases and J shed 4 bases, with 14 bases lying between them. The germline CDR1 and CDR2 sequences are MNHEY and SVGAGI. CDR3 in DNA: TGTGCCAGCATTCCCCGCGGGTACGGAAACACCATATATTTT. Amino acids: CASIPRGYGNTIYF.